This T cell receptor (beta chain) was profiled in a study of cytomegalovirus exposure and HLA in healthy donors. Primers: 60 Vbeta forward and 13 Jbeta reverse. TCRdb's copy holds only in-frame clones and misses some; the assay was immunoSEQ multiplex PCR. This sample carries 200,000 to 250,000 clones, 60% to 80% of them seen once, and the ten largest clones take 1.5% to 2%. This clone was observed a handful of times. V was cut by 2 bases and J by 7 bases, with 14 bases left in between. Germline assignment: CDR1 MNHEY and CDR2 SVGAGI. The CDR3 runs 15 residues. Sample: PBMCs. The TCR was taken from a woman aged 30 to 39 in good health and CMV-seronegative. This sequence joins TRBV6-5 and TRBJ1-4, with D perhaps matching TRBD1 (6 bases). CDR3 sequence reads: CASSYQQGLGEKLFF. For the CDR3, the DNA is TGTGCCAGCAGTTACCAACAGGGATTGGGTGAAAAACTGTTTTTT.